The 7 T cell receptor beta chains in this list originate from one sample, sequenced in a study of T cell changes during pregnancy in multiple sclerosis. Profiled with immunoSEQ multiplex PCR; TCRdb holds only in-frame clones, not every one. The top ten clones hold 4.5% to 5.5% of a sample with tens of thousands of clones, around 91% of them seen once. The specimen comprised peripheral blood, sampled after pregnancy. The source of these receptors is a female donor in good health, enrolled as a control in a pregnancy study.

The CDR3: CASSQTGVSGNTIYF. The CDR3, as DNA: TGTGCCAGCAGTCAAACAGGGGTCTCTGGAAACACCATATATTTT. The rearrangement uses TRBV6-6 and TRBJ1-3; 7 nucleotides agree with TRBD1. Germline loops: CDR1 MNHNY, CDR2 SVGAGI (reference sequence). This CDR3 comprises 15 residues. V shed 5 bases and J 0 bases; nucleotides not matched to a gene: 4.

The chain links TRBV29-1 to TRBJ2-7; 11 positions match TRBD2. The germline gives CDR1 SQVTM, CDR2 ANQGSEA. V shed 7 bases and J 1 base; nucleotides not matched to a gene: 6. The length of the CDR3 is 14 residues. Written as DNA, the CDR3 is TGCAGCGGAGGGACTAGCGGACGTTCCTACGAGCAGTACTTC. Encoded protein: CSGGTSGRSYEQYF.

This clone turned up a few times. The chain is built from TRBV30 and TRBJ1-1, with unresolved D. With 2 bases removed from V and 0 bases from J, the gap between germline ends came to 7 bases. The CDR3 runs 13 residues. CDR1 and CDR2 from the germline V gene are GTSNPN and SVGIG (reference sequence). The DNA of the CDR3 is TGTGCCTGGAGTCGGGAAATGAACACTGAAGCTTTCTTT. Amino acids: CAWSREMNTEAFF.

The rearrangement joins TRBV27 to TRBJ2-3, with 9 positions matching TRBD2. Germline V gives CDR1 MNHEY, CDR2 SMNVEV (reference sequence). This CDR3 contains 14 residues. The V and J ends lost 11 bases and 7 bases, in that order; junction bases with no gene match: 13. Here the CDR3 DNA reads TGTGCCTCATGGCCTAGCGGGGTGTGGAATACGCAGTATTTT. This codes for CASWPSGVWNTQYF.

The rearrangement joins TRBV9 to TRBJ2-1; 9 bases agree with TRBD1. The germline V gene has CDR1 SGDLS and CDR2 YYNGEE. The CDR3 spans 15 residues. J gave up 2 bases and V 3 bases, and 3 bases lay outside the gene matches. Here the CDR3 DNA reads TGTGCCAGCAGCGAAACAGGGGGCCCCTACAATGAGCAGTTCTTC. Encoded protein: CASSETGGPYNEQFF.

The J gene is TRBJ2-3, the V gene TRBV9, with a possible D match to TRBD2 (6 bases). Germline CDR1 is SGDLS and CDR2 is YYNGEE. The CDR3 length is 13 residues. Trimming left V 4 bases short and J 6 bases short, with 12 bases between. The CDR3 sequence is CASSLTAGDTQYF. CDR3 in DNA: TGTGCCAGCAGCTTGACAGCGGGCGATACGCAGTATTTT.

This rearrangement joins TRBV7-9 to TRBJ1-1, with 10 bases that match TRBD1. V shed 5 bases and J 3 bases; nucleotides not matched to a gene: 0. The germline V gene encodes CDR1 SEHNR and CDR2 FQNEAQ (reference sequence). The CDR3 runs to 13 residues. CDR3 coding DNA: TGTGCCAGCAGCGGACAGGGGGACACTGAAGCTTTCTTT. Its translation: CASSGQGDTEAFF.